A single T cell receptor (beta chain) is shown here with its context. What it binds is unknown. One end of the junction is discordant with germline, which a read error may explain. A J-beta primer mix and a sample-barcoded 5' primer were used in a second PCR of about 6 to 12 cycles. Every cDNA molecule carried a tag from a template-switch adaptor bearing 12 random nucleotides. MiXCR, run by TCRdb on the 5' RACE reads, gives a single entry per CDR3 protein. The data contain about 650,000 distinct CDR3 sequences, more than 45% of them seen just once; the ten biggest clones take up approximately 12%. This sample is drawn from a study of blood T cells in healthy people across ages. Study-level points and caveats: The CMV status of each donor remained undetermined, and this could have confounded shifts in expanded clonotypes. With unsorted PBMCs, a conclusive comparison of naive versus antigen-experienced cells was not possible.

This CDR3 is 16 amino acids long. Germline CDR1 MNHEY, CDR2 SMNVEV (reference sequence). Total RNA was extracted at no less than 6 micrograms per sample. The receptor comes from an elderly woman in good health. The specimen sequenced was blood. The chain couples TRBV27 to TRBJ2-3; D not certain. DNA for the CDR3: TGTGTCAGCAGTCCCCCGAGGCGTTCTAGCACAGATACGCAGTATTTT. Translation: CVSSPPRRSSTDTQYF.